This TCR beta chain comes out of a study of blood T cell repertoires in COVID-19. Study-wide context: Sources were T cells, B-cell-depleted T cells, or PBMCs; the material itself was cDNA or gDNA.

Per the germline V gene, CDR1 is LGHNA and CDR2 is YNFKEQ. Trimming took 1 base from V and 5 from J, leaving 9 bases between them. This CDR3 region has 15 residues. The protocol was immunoSEQ multiplex PCR, while the TCRdb copy is restricted to in-frame clones and leaves out a portion. The data hold a few hundred thousand clones, with 80% to 90% observed a single time. The sequence came from an elderly woman with active or convalescent COVID-19. The J gene is TRBJ1-6, the V gene TRBV4-2; D not certain. The sequenced material came from peripheral blood. This CDR3 reads CASSQAKQHNSPLHF. Here the CDR3 DNA reads TGTGCCAGCAGCCAAGCGAAACAGCATAATTCACCCCTCCACTTT.